This TCR beta chain comes out of a study of immune cell composition in non-small cell lung cancer (dated by TCRdb to 2016 to 2017). Broadly, across the study: To assign histologic subtype, which was mostly lung adenocarcinoma or squamous cell carcinoma, H&E was combined with p63, CK5, Napsin A and TTF-1 immunohistochemistry. Adaptive Biotechnologies TCR-beta sequencing was carried out on about 31 paired NSCLC tumour and non-adjacent lung specimens, as well as on approximately 26 tumour-only specimens. Supplementary cohort #1, under twelve lung adenocarcinoma cases, had paired tumour/lung TCR-beta sequencing and TIL populations generated to assess tumour reactivity. Several tumour specimens with TCR-beta data were of rare histological subtypes and were excluded from the subtype comparisons.

Regarding this clone: Its binding antigen is unknown. Base qualities are not recorded, but no much larger clone differs from it by a single base.

Genomic DNA was isolated with the QIAamp DNA kit from frozen aliquots of single-cell suspensions that had not been sorted. Surgically resected non-small cell lung cancer tissue was used for the tumour samples. Tissues arrived within 2 hours after resection and were immediately processed into single-cell suspensions. Tissue was broken up mechanically, digested enzymatically with DNase I, collagenase I and hyaluronidase for roughly 30 minutes at 37 degrees C, and then filtered and RBC-lysed. A two-step multiplex PCR amplified TCR-beta CDR3 regions from genomic DNA, and the second step of the PCR added Illumina-compatible adaptors. TCR-beta immunosequencing was carried out on an Illumina platform through the commercial immunoSEQ service. In the original analysis: Two measures summarised the repertoires: productive clonality, and Top 10 Clones, meaning the percentage of T-cell templates coming from the ten most frequent sequences. Values for productive clonality spanned 0 to 1, where a value of 1 indicated a monoclonal population. Sequences comprising at least 0.1% of tumour T-cell templates but absent from matched non-adjacent lung were defined as tumour-associated clones and were identified via log10 scatter plots. Student's t-tests were used for two-group comparisons, ANOVA for comparisons across stages, and linear regression for relationships, with analyses done in GraphPad Prism7 and R. Imported from immuneACCESS, the table was reduced by TCRdb to in-frame sequences with V and J called. These copies leave out some clones; in studies compared against another copy, an unresolved V gene accounts for under half, and the cause of the remainder is not known. D and trimming come from the DNA, and the V and J calls and clone size come from that table. A total of 6,600 or so clones appear in this sample, about 83% of them only once. The ten largest account for approximately 15% of the sample.

Summary of the overall study and its limitations: The reactivity cohort included only 9 to 10 cases, and whether tumour-reactive clones share sequences with the dominant in vivo tumour-associated clones was not shown. Across under 11 adenocarcinoma cases, TIL tumour reactivity correlated strongly with maximal tumour-associated clone frequency but not with overall clonality. Top 10 clone scores and productive clonality were significantly higher in lung squamous cell carcinoma than in lung adenocarcinoma tumours. Tumour-associated clones >0.5% occurred in nearly half of NSCLC cases: 33% of adenocarcinomas versus 75% of squamous carcinomas. No significant correlation was found between smoking pack-years and tumour TCR-beta clonality.

The CDR3 contains 15 residues, cysteine and phenylalanine counted. Only the CDR3 DNA stays, 45 bases, in frame from base 1. Based on the germline V gene (reference sequence), the CDR1 and CDR2 sequences are SGHKS and YYEKEE. Trimming removed 3 bases from V and 3 bases from J; the gene matches leave 7 bases unexplained. Recombination connected TRBV5-5 to TRBJ2-7, and TRBD1 matches 9 of the central bases. This receptor was obtained from a human donor with non-small cell lung cancer. The sequencing sample was made of lung tumor tissue. The CDR3 here reads CASSSGDRVSYEQYF. The DNA is as follows: TGTGCCAGCAGCTCGGGGGACAGGGTTAGCTACGAGCAGTACTTC.